A single count supports the clone carrying this TCR beta chain. The target antigen is unknown. Isocitrate dehydrogenase mutation was absent in all glioblastoma patients. The data originate from a study of glioma-infiltrating T cells after dendritic cell vaccination. About the research overall: At biweekly intervals, patients got three intradermal dendritic cell vaccine injections. Findings of the study overall: The cohort had few patients with full blood and tumor sets. Higher TCR clonality did not directly relate to longer survival.

The CDR3 runs 15 residues. The germline V and J ends were trimmed by 10 bases and 1 base, with 19 bases remaining between them. Germline V gene sequence: CDR1 ENHRY, CDR2 SYGVKD. Sequencing was performed with immunoSEQ multiplex PCR; in TCRdb, only in-frame clones are kept and a portion is missing. The sample contains fewer than 40,000 clones, around nine tenths of which appear only once. The rearrangement joins TRBV10-3 to TRBJ1-1; a weak D match, TRBD1 (5 bases). Source: blood, taken before dendritic cell vaccination. This sequence was found in a human donor with glioblastoma. CDR3 coding DNA: TGTGCCACCGCCGTGGGGGGGGGAGCGAACACTGAAGCTTTCTTT. This encodes CATAVGGGANTEAFF.